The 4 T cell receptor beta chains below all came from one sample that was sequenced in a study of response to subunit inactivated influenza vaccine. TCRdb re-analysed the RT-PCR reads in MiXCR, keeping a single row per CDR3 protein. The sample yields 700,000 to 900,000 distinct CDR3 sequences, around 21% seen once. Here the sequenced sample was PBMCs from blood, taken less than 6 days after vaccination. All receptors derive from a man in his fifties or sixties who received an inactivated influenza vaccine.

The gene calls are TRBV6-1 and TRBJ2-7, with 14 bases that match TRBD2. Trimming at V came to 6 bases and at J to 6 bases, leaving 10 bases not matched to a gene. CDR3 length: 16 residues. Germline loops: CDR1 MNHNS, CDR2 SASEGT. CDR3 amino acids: CASSPPGTSGSSEQYF. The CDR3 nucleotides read TGTGCCAGCAGCCCCCCGGGGACTAGCGGGAGTTCCGAGCAGTACTTC.

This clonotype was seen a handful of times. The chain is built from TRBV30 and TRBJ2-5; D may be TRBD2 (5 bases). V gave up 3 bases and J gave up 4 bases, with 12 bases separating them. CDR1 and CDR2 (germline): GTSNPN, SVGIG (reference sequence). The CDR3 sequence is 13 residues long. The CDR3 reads CAWSERVRETQYF. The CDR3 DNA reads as TGTGCCTGGAGCGAGAGGGTCCGAGAGACCCAGTACTTC.

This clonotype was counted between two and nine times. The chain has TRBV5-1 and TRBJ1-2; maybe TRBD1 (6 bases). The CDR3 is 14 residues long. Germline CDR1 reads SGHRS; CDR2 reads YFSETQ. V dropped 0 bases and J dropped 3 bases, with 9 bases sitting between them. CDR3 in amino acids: CASSLAPGDYGYTF. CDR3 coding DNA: TGCGCCAGCAGCTTGGCCCCAGGGGACTATGGCTACACCTTC.

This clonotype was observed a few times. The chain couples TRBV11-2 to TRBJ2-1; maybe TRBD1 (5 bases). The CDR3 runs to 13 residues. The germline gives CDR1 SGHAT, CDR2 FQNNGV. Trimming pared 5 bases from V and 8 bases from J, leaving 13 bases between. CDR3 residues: CASSRGYSDEQFF. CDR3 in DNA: TGTGCCAGCAGCAGGGGATATTCCGATGAGCAGTTCTTC.